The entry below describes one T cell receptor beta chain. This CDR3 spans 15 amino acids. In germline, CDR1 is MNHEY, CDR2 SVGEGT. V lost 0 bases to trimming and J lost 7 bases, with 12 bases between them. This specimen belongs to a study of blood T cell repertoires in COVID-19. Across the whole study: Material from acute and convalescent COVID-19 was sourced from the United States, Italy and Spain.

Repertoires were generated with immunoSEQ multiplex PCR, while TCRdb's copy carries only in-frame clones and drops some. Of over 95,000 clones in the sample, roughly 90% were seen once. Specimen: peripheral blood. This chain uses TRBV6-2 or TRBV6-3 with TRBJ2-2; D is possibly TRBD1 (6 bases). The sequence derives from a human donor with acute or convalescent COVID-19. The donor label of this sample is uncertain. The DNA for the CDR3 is TGTGCCAGCAGTTACTCGGGGGCCGCAGGCGGGGAGCTGTTTTTT. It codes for CASSYSGAAGGELFF.